This TCR beta chain originates from a study of T cell responses to AZD1222 COVID-19 vaccine. General study results and limits: Breadth and depth of Spike-specific TCRs rose after two AZD1222 doses. Spike regions recognized by vaccine-associated CD4 TCRs spanned the protein, led by 160-218 and 743-854. Only a handful of AZD1222 recipients, roughly six in all, had baseline seropositivity.

Here immunoSEQ multiplex PCR was the method, and the copy in TCRdb shows in-frame clones only, minus some. There are about 180,000 clones in the sample; approximately 94% occur only once, and approximately 1.5% lies in the top ten. Germline CDR1 is SGHAT and CDR2 is FQNNGV. This CDR3 spans 19 amino acids. Concerning this clone: What it binds is unknown. The junction and the germline gene differ at one end; a read error may be behind it.

V gene TRBV11-2 combines with J gene TRBJ1-1, with D possibly matching TRBD1 (6 bases). This clonotype was sampled from an adult who received the AZD1222 COVID-19 vaccine. The input for sequencing was peripheral blood, taken 28 days after the second AZD1222 dose. This chain's CDR3 is CASSLGTPAFGVGNAEAFF. The CDR3 nucleotides are TGTGCCAGCAGCTTGGGGACACCAGCATTTGGCGTTGGGAACGCTGAAGCTTTCTTT.